The sequence of this TCR beta chain was determined in a study of blood T cell repertoires in COVID-19. Looking at the study overall: Acute and convalescent COVID-19 samples came from the United States, Italy and Spain.

Method: immunoSEQ multiplex PCR; TCRdb's copy keeps in-frame clones and lacks some. The sample has approximately 100,000 clones, around 90% seen once. The source material was peripheral blood. This sequence originates from a woman in her sixties with acute or convalescent COVID-19.

This chain's CDR3 is CASSVARAGVYNEQFF. For the CDR3, the DNA is TGTGCCAGCAGCGTAGCTCGAGCGGGAGTCTACAATGAGCAGTTCTTC. The chain links TRBV9 to TRBJ2-1, with TRBD2 matching over 8 bases. This CDR3 region has 16 residues. Trimming cost V 0 bases and J 3 bases; bases outside gene matches: 5. CDR1 and CDR2 from the germline V gene are SGDLS and YYNGEE.